The rows below give T cell receptor beta chains drawn from one sample of a study of identical twins. MiXCR, applied by TCRdb to the 5' RACE reads, yields one record per CDR3 protein. The table records approximately 230,000 distinct CDR3 sequences, under 8.5% of them present only once. A further study also used this sample, focusing on T cells expressing NK-cell markers.

The sequenced sample consisted of CD8+ T cells sorted from blood. These receptors all stem from a woman aged 18-29 years in good health. Each CDR3 is given with its conserved first and last residue. Size is stated for part of the rows, as once, few or many counts, or as a class when the clone is expanded.

j_call | v_call | clone_size | cdr3_aa
TRBJ2-7 | TRBV12-3/TRBV12-4 | - | CASRTDYASYEQYF
TRBJ2-5 | TRBV20-1 | - | CSARGLAGAGETQYF
TRBJ1-1 | TRBV5-1 | many | CASSLVPTGSNTEAFF
TRBJ2-7 | TRBV7-9 | - | CASSPALAGPLYEQYF
TRBJ2-2 | TRBV27 | - | CASSLGTGAGELFF
TRBJ2-7 | TRBV12-3/TRBV12-4 | - | CASTLSRDSWGEQYF
TRBJ2-2 | TRBV9 | many | CASSVASNTGELFF
TRBJ1-2 | TRBV12-5 | many | CASGPGTGALGYTF
TRBJ2-5 | TRBV27 | few | CASSLQTGGETQYF
TRBJ1-5 | TRBV2 | many | CASSEGQRTQPQHF
TRBJ2-1 | TRBV29-1 | many | CSVEDGSSYNEQFF
TRBJ2-3 | TRBV5-1 | few | CASSLSTAPDTQYF
TRBJ2-2 | TRBV7-9 | few | CASSGRDNAFTGELFF
TRBJ2-7 | TRBV5-1 | few | CASSLKPPDGNYEQYF
TRBJ2-2 | TRBV2 | - | CASSPWNTGELFF
TRBJ2-7 | TRBV5-1 | many | CASTHRDSPRGEQYF
TRBJ2-1 | TRBV4-1 | - | CASSQEREVYNEQFF
TRBJ2-1 | TRBV5-6 | few | CASSFNYPEQFF
TRBJ2-7 | TRBV19 | few | CASSQAGLAGNYEQYF
TRBJ2-5 | TRBV30 | few | CAFTDWTIDQETQYF
TRBJ2-1 | TRBV12-3/TRBV12-4 | - | CASRTLALTYNEQFF
TRBJ2-7 | TRBV3-1 | few | CASSLFSGGAYEQYF
TRBJ2-1 | TRBV7-3 | few | CASSYLGGSGNEQFF
TRBJ1-2 | TRBV10-2 | - | CASSITGSNGYTF
TRBJ2-5 | TRBV20-1 | - | CSARDVDWQETQYF
TRBJ2-7 | TRBV3-1 | many | CASSQFDRISYEQYF
TRBJ2-2 | TRBV9 | few | CASSAAPGLAGELFF
TRBJ2-3 | TRBV9 | few | CASSVDGLAGDTQYF
TRBJ2-7 | TRBV2 | few | CASRDGPGGSYEQYF
TRBJ2-7 | TRBV5-1 | few | CASAPRGAPYEQYF
TRBJ1-2 | TRBV6-6 | many | CASRHPLYGYTF
TRBJ2-1 | TRBV7-9 | many | CASSSGLEVVNEQFF
TRBJ2-3 | TRBV12-3/TRBV12-4 | - | CASSLRSFTDTQYF
TRBJ1-1 | TRBV7-9 | - | CASTTMNTEAFF
TRBJ2-3 | TRBV19 | - | CASRSLGWSTDTQYF
TRBJ1-1 | TRBV20-1 | few | CSARTGMEAFF
TRBJ2-7 | TRBV9 | many | CASSPGTSAQYF
TRBJ2-5 | TRBV7-9 | - | CASLLPGQRETQYF
TRBJ1-1 | TRBV9 | many | CASSAPRGRRRDTEAFF
TRBJ2-2 | TRBV9 | many | CASRGTGELFF
TRBJ2-1 | TRBV6-5 | few | CASSYAAGDAYNEQFF
TRBJ1-1 | TRBV2 | few | CASSGLSTATQALEAFF
TRBJ2-1 | TRBV20-1 | few | CSASRAGAYNEQFF
TRBJ1-1 | TRBV2 | few | CASSESVYTEAFF
TRBJ2-7 | TRBV6-2/TRBV6-3 | few | CASRWGSYEQYF
TRBJ2-7 | TRBV6-5 | many | CASSYSNDEQYF
TRBJ2-7 | TRBV20-1 | few | CSARGPQIPLREQYF
TRBJ2-1 | TRBV7-8 | - | CASNSAGGINEQFF
TRBJ2-1 | TRBV14 | - | CASSQVGGAWKFF
TRBJ2-7 | TRBV13 | few | CASSSPSGEQYF
TRBJ1-3 | TRBV11-2 | - | CASSPWVSGGNTIYF
TRBJ2-3 | TRBV7-2 | many | CASSLPGLLDTQYF
TRBJ2-3 | TRBV20-1 | - | CSASLGIGDTQYF
TRBJ1-2 | TRBV29-1 | few | CSVSTPGQAGGYTF